This T cell receptor beta chain was obtained from a study of CD8+CD57+ T cells in acquired aplastic anemia. Findings and caveats of the study: Patients shared some 30 CD8+ CDR3 sequences with controls.

With V trimmed by 0 bases and J by 6 bases, 13 bases remained unmatched. CDR1 and CDR2 (germline): SGHDN, FVKESK. The CDR3 has 18 amino acids. This clonotype has at least ten counts. Its antigen is not identified. Investigators profiled TCR beta VDJ and CDR3 from genomic DNA template. TCRdb recomputed calls from the reads with MiXCR, one row per CDR3 protein. Among some 42,000 distinct CDR3 sequences listed, approximately 67% were seen once. Sequencing was carried out using sorted CD4+, CD8+, or CD8+CD57+ T cells (not recorded which) from PBMCs. This sequence originates from a human donor in good health, serving as a control. The gene calls are TRBV14 and TRBJ2-1; 8 bases are shared with TRBD2. Written as DNA, the CDR3 is TGTGCCAGCAGCCAAGATTTGAGGGTCGGGGGGGCTACCAATGAGCAGTTCTTC. Translating it yields CASSQDLRVGGATNEQFF.